The 21 T cell receptor beta chains below all came from one sample that was sequenced in a study of CD8 T cells in ankylosing spondylitis. Study conclusions and caveats: Apparently characteristic of ankylosing spondylitis blood was a TCR beta motif (roughly eight highly homologous variants).

These receptors' antigens are unknown. TCRdb recomputed calls from the 5' RACE reads with MiXCR, one row per CDR3 protein. The sample includes under 450,000 distinct CDR3 sequences, roughly 15% seen only once; the top ten take approximately 1%. The sequencing input was blood, either unsorted or a sorted T cell fraction (not recorded which). All receptors come from a male donor with ankylosing spondylitis.

There are a few counts of this clonotype. The chain carries TRBV6-1 and TRBJ1-2; 7 bases align to TRBD1. Germline V gene data show CDR1 as MNHNS and CDR2 as SASEGT. J gave up 7 bases and V 6 bases, and 14 bases lay outside the gene matches. This CDR3 region has 15 residues. The CDR3 coding sequence is TGTGCCAGCAGCCCAGGGGGGTTCCCTTTCGGTGGCTACACCTTC. This codes for CASSPGGFPFGGYTF.

The CDR3 spells CASRPGGVNTGELFF. The DNA of the CDR3 is TGTGCCAGCAGGCCGGGAGGGGTGAACACCGGGGAGCTGTTTTTT. The chain uses TRBV2 and TRBJ2-2; 8 nucleotides line up with TRBD2. With 6 bases clipped from V and 1 base from J, the junction kept 4 bases outside the gene matches. The CDR3 totals 15 residues. CDR1 and CDR2 from the germline V gene are SNHLY and FYNNEI.

This clonotype was recorded many times. The chain employs TRBV2 and TRBJ2-7; 9 bases align to TRBD2. Germline V lookup: CDR1 SNHLY, CDR2 FYNNEI. The J segment lost 1 base and the V segment lost 6 bases, leaving 13 bases of the junction unmatched. This CDR3 region has 17 residues. The CDR3 region is CASSGGWASGTSYEQYF. The CDR3 DNA sequence: TGTGCCAGCAGCGGCGGGTGGGCTAGCGGGACTTCCTACGAGCAGTACTTC.

The rearrangement uses TRBV12-3 or TRBV12-4 and TRBJ1-1; TRBD1 matches 7 bases. The V and J ends lost 6 bases and 3 bases, in that order; junction bases with no gene match: 13. The CDR3 loop spans 16 amino acids. CDR3 loop: CASSRDSLLGDTEAFF. The CDR3 region has the DNA TGTGCCAGCAGCCGGGACAGCCTCTTAGGGGACACTGAAGCTTTCTTT.

This chain joins TRBV20-1 and TRBJ2-2; D perhaps matches TRBD2 (5 bases). The CDR3 is made up of 14 amino acids. Trimming stripped 3 bases from V and 1 base from J, with 9 bases between. Germline CDR1 and CDR2: DFQATT and SNEGSKA (reference sequence). CDR3 loop: CSASDYQNTGELFF. DNA for the CDR3: TGCAGTGCTAGTGACTACCAGAACACCGGGGAGCTGTTTTTT.

This clonotype was counted between two and nine times. The chain couples TRBV3-1 to TRBJ2-5; D uncertain. Trimming shortened V by 0 bases and J by 2 bases, and 10 bases separated the two germline ends. The CDR3 runs 15 residues. From germline, CDR1 is LGHDT and CDR2 YNNKEL (reference sequence). Here the CDR3 reads CASSQDVARQETQYF. CDR3 nucleotides: TGTGCCAGCAGCCAAGATGTCGCCCGTCAAGAGACCCAGTACTTC.

The table lists this clonotype with a few counts. The chain recombines TRBV5-6 with TRBJ2-4; D gene unclear. V gave up 2 bases and J gave up 0 bases, with 9 bases separating them. CDR3 size: 15 residues. Germline assignment: CDR1 SGHDT and CDR2 YYEEEE. Written as DNA, the CDR3 is TGTGCCAGCAGCTTAAGGCGGCTAGCCAAAAACATTCAGTACTTC. Protein: CASSLRRLAKNIQYF.

This clonotype was observed a few times. This chain joins TRBV18 and TRBJ2-5, with TRBD2 matching over 8 bases. The CDR3 has 17 amino acids. CDR1 and CDR2 from the germline V gene are KGHSH and LQKENI. V trimming: 0 bases; J trimming: 4 bases; junction bases outside the gene matches: 10. The CDR3 is CASSPPESSGRGETQYF. The CDR3 DNA reads TGTGCCAGCTCACCACCGGAGAGCAGCGGGAGAGGAGAGACCCAGTACTTC.

This clonotype turned up a few times. The chain combines TRBV6-1 with TRBJ1-1; D is possibly TRBD1 (6 bases). Between the trimmed V and J ends, which lost 8 bases and 5 bases, there was a span of 18 bases. Germline assignment: CDR1 MNHNS and CDR2 SASEGT. The CDR3 spans 14 residues. The CDR3, as DNA: TGTGCCAGCGGAGAAGGGGGGAGAGGGACTGAAGCTTTCTTT. Residues: CASGEGGRGTEAFF.

This clonotype was seen only a few times. The chain joins TRBV6-2 or TRBV6-3 to TRBJ2-7; D may match TRBD1 or TRBD2 (5 bases each). Germline loops: CDR1 MNHEY, CDR2 SVGEGT. There are 15 residues in the CDR3. The germline V and J ends were trimmed by 7 bases and 5 bases, with 21 bases remaining between them. CDR3 sequence: CASKSWGRYGNEQYF. CDR3 bases: TGTGCCAGCAAATCATGGGGCAGATACGGGAACGAGCAGTACTTC.

The chain recombines TRBV10-3 with TRBJ1-4, with D unclear. Germline-derived CDR1 and CDR2 are ENHRY and SYGVKD. V was clipped by 10 bases and J by 6 bases, with 12 bases between them. This CDR3 contains 12 residues. CDR3 sequence reads: CATRGEDEKLFF. The DNA of the CDR3 is TGTGCCACTAGAGGAGAGGATGAAAAACTGTTTTTT.

This clonotype has only a few counts. The chain joins TRBV7-2 to TRBJ2-7; D perhaps matches TRBD2 (5 bases). The CDR3 has 14 amino acids. The V end was cut by 5 bases, the J end by 1 base, with 12 bases between. CDR1 is SGHTA and CDR2 is FQGNSA in the germline V gene. CDR3 in DNA: TGTGCCAGCAGCATTGCCGGGATTTCCTACGAGCAGTACTTC. Its protein product is CASSIAGISYEQYF.

The V gene is TRBV28, the J gene TRBJ2-7; tentatively, D is TRBD2 (7 bases). The length of the CDR3 is 15 residues. The V and J ends lost 8 bases and 0 bases respectively, with 17 bases between them. Germline V CDR1 and CDR2: MDHEN, SYDVKM. The CDR3 reads CASGGGGLSSYEQYF. CDR3 nucleotides: TGTGCCAGCGGGGGGGGCGGCCTCAGCTCCTACGAGCAGTACTTC.

This clonotype has more than one count but fewer than ten. The chain uses TRBV18 and TRBJ2-3, with D hard to call. The length of the CDR3 is 15 residues. The germline V gene encodes CDR1 KGHSH and CDR2 LQKENI. Trimming shortened V by 5 bases and J by 2 bases, and 14 bases separated the two germline ends. The CDR3 coding sequence is TGTGCCAGCTCATCGACGGGCCCCAACACAGATACGCAGTATTTT. This sequence encodes CASSSTGPNTDTQYF.

V is TRBV6-2 or TRBV6-3 and J is TRBJ2-7; D is perhaps TRBD1 or TRBD2 (5 bases each). Germline lookup yields CDR1 MNHEY and CDR2 SVGEGT. Between the trimmed V and J ends, which lost 5 bases and 1 base, there was a span of 18 bases. The CDR3 is made up of 16 amino acids. CDR3 in DNA: TGTGCCAGCAGTCTCCCCGGGGCGACAATGTCCTACGAGCAGTACTTC. It encodes CASSLPGATMSYEQYF.

The sample holds many counts of this clonotype. The chain uses TRBV7-2 and TRBJ2-1; 13 bases line up with TRBD2. V lost 5 bases and J lost 5; bases outside the gene matches: 3. This CDR3 is built from 15 residues. Germline V gene data show CDR1 as SGHTA and CDR2 as FQGNSA. DNA of the CDR3: TGTGCCAGCAGCCCCGGACTAGCGGGAGACAATGAGCAGTTCTTC. Translation gives CASSPGLAGDNEQFF.

In its sample, this clonotype was seen a few times. The chain has TRBV20-1 and TRBJ2-1, with D perhaps matching TRBD2 (6 bases). The CDR3 spans 11 residues. Looked up from germline, CDR1 is DFQATT and CDR2 is SNEGSKA (reference sequence). V lost 5 bases and J 10 bases, leaving 12 bases between the germline ends. CDR3 loop: CSAWDSREQFF. The CDR3, as DNA: TGCAGTGCTTGGGACTCTAGGGAGCAGTTCTTC.

This clonotype occurred a few times. The J gene is TRBJ1-6, the V gene TRBV10-3; 8 positions match TRBD1. V dropped 10 bases and J dropped 7; count of bases not matched to a gene: 6. From germline, CDR1 is ENHRY and CDR2 SYGVKD. This CDR3 contains 13 residues. The CDR3 sequence is CATGQGENSPLHF. The CDR3 DNA is TGTGCCACCGGACAGGGAGAGAATTCACCCCTCCACTTT.

This rearrangement joins TRBV5-6 to TRBJ2-5; 7 nucleotides agree with TRBD1. V was clipped by 4 bases and J by 4 bases; unmatched bases: 16. The CDR3 sequence is 17 residues long. Per germline, CDR1 SGHDT and CDR2 YYEEEE. The DNA of the CDR3 is TGTGCCAGCAGCAGCCTTCTGGTGGACAGGAGCGGAGAGACCCAGTACTTC. Translation: CASSSLLVDRSGETQYF.

This clonotype turned up a few times. V usage is TRBV20-1 and J usage is TRBJ1-5; no firm D call. This CDR3 is built from 12 residues. Deletions cut 6 bases from V and 7 bases from J, with 13 bases between. Germline V gene sequence: CDR1 DFQATT, CDR2 SNEGSKA (reference sequence). CDR3 protein: CSAKSGNQPQHF. The CDR3 DNA reads TGCAGTGCCAAGTCGGGGAACCAGCCCCAGCATTTT.

This clonotype was detected a few times. The chain joins TRBV5-1 to TRBJ1-1; TRBD1 matches at 10 bases. The CDR3 is 15 residues long. The germline CDR1 and CDR2 sequences are SGHRS and YFSETQ. V trimming: 0 bases; J trimming: 1 base; junction bases outside the gene matches: 0. This CDR3 is CASSLGDRGNTEAFF. Here the CDR3 DNA reads TGCGCCAGCAGCTTGGGGGACAGGGGGAACACTGAAGCTTTCTTT.